This is a list of T cell receptor beta chains from one sample in a study of T cell responses to AZD1222 COVID-19 vaccine. TCRdb's table, derived via immunoSEQ multiplex PCR, lists solely in-frame clones and lacks some. The sample has 83,000 or so clones, approximately 90% seen once. The sample here was peripheral blood, taken on day 0 of MenACWY control vaccination. These receptors were collected from an adult in good health. Each CDR3 is given with its conserved first and last residue. A D gene is named only where the DNA matches it firmly. Rows give clone size only sometimes, using once, few, many, or a class for an expanded clone.

>.|.|TRBV6-2/TRBV6-3|TRBJ2-3
TGTGCCAGCAGTTATCCGGATGAAGGGTACTCGTCCCCAGATACGCAGTATTTT
CASSYPDEGYSSPDTQYF
>.|.|TRBV7-2|TRBJ2-3
TGTGCCAGCAGCTTAGTAGGTGGCGGAATCGCAGATACGCAGTATTTT
CASSLVGGGIADTQYF
>.|TRBD2|TRBV28|TRBJ2-1
TGTGCCAGCAGTTTGGTCCTGGCTAGCGGGAGCGGGGGGAAGCAGTTCTTC
CASSLVLASGSGGKQFF
>.|.|TRBV15|TRBJ2-5
TGTGCCACCAGCAGGACAGTCCAAAAGACCCAGTACTTC
CATSRTVQKTQYF
>.|.|TRBV7-2|TRBJ1-5
TGTGCCAGCAGCCCGGACAGAATATATCAGCCCCAGCATTTT
CASSPDRIYQPQHF
>.|.|TRBV7-8|TRBJ1-1
TGTGCCAGCAGCTTAAAACTTGAACTTACTGAAGCTTTCTTT
CASSLKLELTEAFF
>.|TRBD2|TRBV28|TRBJ2-7
TGTGCAATAATCAAGACTAGCGGGAGCGTATACGAGCAGTACTTC
CAIIKTSGSVYEQYF
>.|.|TRBV7-2|TRBJ2-7
TGTGCCAGCAGCCGTTCGGCCAGGGGCCCCTACGAGCAGTACTTC
CASSRSARGPYEQYF
>.|.|TRBV7-3|TRBJ2-3
TGTGCCAGCAGCACGGGGCTACGCACAGATACGCAGTATTTT
CASSTGLRTDTQYF
>.|.|TRBV19|TRBJ1-1
TGTGCCAGTAAGAGGGTGGGGACTGAAGCTTTCTTT
CASKRVGTEAFF
>.|.|TRBV6-2/TRBV6-3|TRBJ1-1
TGTGCCAGCAGCGGTAGTTGGACTGAAGCTTTCTTT
CASSGSWTEAFF
>few|.|TRBV29-1|TRBJ2-6
TGCAGCGTTGCTTCGGGGGAGACAGGTGTTTACTCTGGGGCCAACGTCCTGACTTTC
CSVASGETGVYSGANVLTF
>.|TRBD2|TRBV3-1/TRBV3-2|TRBJ2-3
TGTGCCAGCGGAGGGACTAGTGAGGGCACAGATACGCAGTATTTT
CASGGTSEGTDTQYF
>.|.|TRBV3-1/TRBV3-2|TRBJ2-7
TGTGCCAGCAGCCAAAGGGGGGGCGTTGGGTTTTCCTACGAGCAGTACTTC
CASSQRGGVGFSYEQYF
>.|.|TRBV5-6|TRBJ1-2
TGTGCCAGCAGTACAGGTAGCAGGGATGGCTACACCTTC
CASSTGSRDGYTF
>.|.|TRBV20-1|TRBJ1-4
TGCAGTGCAGCCTCGAATGAAAAACTGTTTTTT
CSAASNEKLFF
>.|TRBD2|TRBV3-1/TRBV3-2|TRBJ2-3
TGTGCCAGCAGCCAATCCGGGACTAGCGGGGCGGGTGGGCCAGATACGCAGTATTTT
CASSQSGTSGAGGPDTQYF
>once|.|TRBV5-1|TRBJ2-5
TGCGCCAGCAGCCTGCCGCGGGGTGGGACCCAGTACTTC
CASSLPRGGTQYF
>.|.|TRBV28|TRBJ1-2
TGTGCCAGCAGTTTACCTCGCGGGGGCGAGGGCTACACCTTC
CASSLPRGGEGYTF
>.|.|TRBV12-3/TRBV12-4|TRBJ2-1
TGTGCCAGCAGTTTTGCGAAAAAACAGTTCTTC
CASSFAKKQFF
>once|.|TRBV28|TRBJ1-2
TGTGCCAGCAGTTTGTCGGGGGGCAGCTATGGCTACACCTTC
CASSLSGGSYGYTF
>.|TRBD1|TRBV5-1|TRBJ2-5
TGCGCCAGCAGCTTGCTACCCACGGCGGGACAGGGCGAGACCCAGTACTTC
CASSLLPTAGQGETQYF
>.|.|TRBV6-5|TRBJ2-7
TGTGCCAGCAGCTTGGACAGAGGATACGAGCAGTACTTC
CASSLDRGYEQYF
>.|.|TRBV3-1/TRBV3-2|TRBJ1-5
TGTGCCAGCAGCCCTCCCGGTTATGGACAGCCCCAGCATTTT
CASSPPGYGQPQHF
>few|TRBD2|TRBV28|TRBJ2-7
TGTGCCAGCAGTCCTGGGACTAGCGTCTACGAGCAGTACTTC
CASSPGTSVYEQYF
>.|.|TRBV9|TRBJ2-2
TGTGCCAGCAGCGTAGGGACTTTGAACACCGGGGAGCTGTTTTTT
CASSVGTLNTGELFF
>.|.|TRBV11-2|TRBJ2-1
TGTGCCAGCAGCTCGATTATTTATAGGCGAGGCTCCTACAATGAGCAGTTCTTC
CASSSIIYRRGSYNEQFF
>.|.|TRBV28|TRBJ2-2
TGTGCCAGCTCCTTAGCTGATCACACCGGGGAGCTGTTTTTT
CASSLADHTGELFF
>.|.|TRBV10-3|TRBJ1-2
TGTGCCATCACCCCGGGGAGACAGTATGGCTACACCTTC
CAITPGRQYGYTF
>.|.|TRBV28|TRBJ1-1
TGTGCCAGCAGTTTATGGGGTAACACTGAAGCTTTCTTT
CASSLWGNTEAFF
>.|.|TRBV28|TRBJ1-5
TGTGCCAGCAGCCCAACGGGGGCAGGACGCGGACAGCCCCAGCATTTT
CASSPTGAGRGQPQHF
>.|.|TRBV7-3|TRBJ2-1
TGTGCCAGCAGCTCACACCAGGGCTCCTACAATGAGCAGTTCTTC
CASSSHQGSYNEQFF
>.|.|TRBV30|TRBJ2-3
TGTGCCTGTTCCCGGGTAGATACGCAGTATTTT
CACSRVDTQYF
>.|.|TRBV28|TRBJ1-1
TGTGCCAGCTTAGAAGGAGGACTGACGAACACTGAAGCTTTCTTT
CASLEGGLTNTEAFF
>.|.|TRBV7-9|TRBJ2-5
TGTGCCAGCAGCTTAGTGGGTACTCAAGAGACCCAGTACTTC
CASSLVGTQETQYF
>.|.|TRBV5-6|TRBJ2-5
TGTGCCAGCAGCTTGAAGGGGGTAGAGACCCAGTACTTC
CASSLKGVETQYF
>.|TRBD1|TRBV7-8|TRBJ2-3
TGTGCCAGCAGCCGGGACAGCCGGGCAGATACGCAGTATTTT
CASSRDSRADTQYF
>.|TRBD1|TRBV6-5|TRBJ1-5
TGTGCCAGCAGTTGGACAGGGGATAGCAATCAGCCCCAGCATTTT
CASSWTGDSNQPQHF
>.|.|TRBV21-1|TRBJ2-2
TGTGCCAGCAGCAGCGGGACTAGCGGGAGTGAACGGACCGGGGAGCTGTTTTTT
CASSSGTSGSERTGELFF
>once|.|TRBV24-1|TRBJ2-3
TGTGCCACCAGTGAGGCAGGTACGCAGTATTTT
CATSEAGTQYF
>.|.|TRBV28|TRBJ1-2
TGTGCCAGCAGTCCTAACTATGGCTACACCTTC
CASSPNYGYTF
>.|.|TRBV24-1|TRBJ1-1
TGTGCCACCAGTGGCGGGAGCAACACTGAAGCTTTCTTT
CATSGGSNTEAFF
>.|.|TRBV9|TRBJ2-1
TGTGCCAGCAGCGTAGGGTTAGCGGTTAGCTCCTACAATGAGCAGTTCTTC
CASSVGLAVSSYNEQFF
>.|.|TRBV6-5|TRBJ2-3
TGTGCCAGCAGTTACTCTACCGGGGATACGCAGTATTTT
CASSYSTGDTQYF
>.|.|TRBV29-1|TRBJ1-1
TGCAGCGCGATAGGGGTGTGGGAAGCTTTCTTT
CSAIGVWEAFF
>.|.|TRBV27|TRBJ1-5
TGTGCCAGCAGTGCCCGGGGGAATAATCAGCCCCAGCATTTT
CASSARGNNQPQHF
>.|.|TRBV4-3|TRBJ2-7
TGCGCCAGCAGCCGGACGACTAGATGGGAGCAGTACTTC
CASSRTTRWEQYF
>.|TRBD1|TRBV3-1/TRBV3-2|TRBJ2-1
TGTGCCAGCAGCCAGCGGACAGGGGGGGGCCAGGAGCAGTTCTTC
CASSQRTGGGQEQFF
>.|TRBD2|TRBV20-1|TRBJ2-5
TGCAGTGCTAGTGAGCGGGAGAAGGAGACCCAGTACTTC
CSASEREKETQYF
>.|TRBD1|TRBV24-1|TRBJ2-3
TGTGCCACCGGAGGACAGGGGAGCACAGATACGCAGTATTTT
CATGGQGSTDTQYF
>.|.|TRBV12-2|TRBJ1-5
TGTGCAAGTCGCTCCCTGGCAGGGGGTCAGCCCCAGCATTTT
CASRSLAGGQPQHF
>few|TRBD2|TRBV5-1|TRBJ2-2
TGCGCCAGCAGCTTCCTGGTAGCGGGAGGGTACACCGGGGAGCTGTTTTTT
CASSFLVAGGYTGELFF